Listed here is a single T cell receptor beta chain. The data belong to a study of long-term antiretroviral therapy in people with HIV. The J segment lost 6 bases and the V segment lost 5 bases, leaving 14 bases of the junction unmatched. The CDR3 is 16 residues long. Germline V lookup: CDR1 SGHNT, CDR2 YENEEA. Survey-level resolution applied to immunoSEQ assay v3.0. Profiled with immunoSEQ multiplex PCR; TCRdb holds only in-frame clones, not every one. This table holds around 20,000 clones, roughly 84% found once. This chain joins TRBV11-3 and TRBJ2-3, with 7 positions matching TRBD2. The sequencing here drew on unsorted PBMCs, taken 0.2 years before starting antiretroviral therapy. This TCR came from a young man with HIV. CDR3 sequence reads: CASSQDSGKQGDTQYF. In DNA, the CDR3 is TGTGCCAGCAGCCAAGACAGCGGGAAACAAGGTGATACGCAGTATTTT. Combining the CDR3 with reference TRBV11-3 and TRBJ2-3 gives the whole variable domain EAGVVQSPRYKIIEKKQPVAFWCNPISGHNTLYWYLQNLGQGPELLIRYENEEAVDDSQLPKDRFSAERLKGVDSTLKIQPAELGDSAVYLCASSQDSGKQGDTQYFGPGTRLTVL.